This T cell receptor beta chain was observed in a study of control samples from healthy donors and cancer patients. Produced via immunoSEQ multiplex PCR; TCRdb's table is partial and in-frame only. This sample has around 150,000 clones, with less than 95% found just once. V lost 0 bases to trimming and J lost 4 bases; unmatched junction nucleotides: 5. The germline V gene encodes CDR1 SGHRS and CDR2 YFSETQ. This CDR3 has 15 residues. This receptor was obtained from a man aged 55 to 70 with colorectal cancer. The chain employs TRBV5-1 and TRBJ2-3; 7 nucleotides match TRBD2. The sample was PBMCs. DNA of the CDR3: TGCGCCAGCAGCTTGGCCGGGGGGTGGCCAGATACGCAGTATTTT. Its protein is CASSLAGGWPDTQYF.